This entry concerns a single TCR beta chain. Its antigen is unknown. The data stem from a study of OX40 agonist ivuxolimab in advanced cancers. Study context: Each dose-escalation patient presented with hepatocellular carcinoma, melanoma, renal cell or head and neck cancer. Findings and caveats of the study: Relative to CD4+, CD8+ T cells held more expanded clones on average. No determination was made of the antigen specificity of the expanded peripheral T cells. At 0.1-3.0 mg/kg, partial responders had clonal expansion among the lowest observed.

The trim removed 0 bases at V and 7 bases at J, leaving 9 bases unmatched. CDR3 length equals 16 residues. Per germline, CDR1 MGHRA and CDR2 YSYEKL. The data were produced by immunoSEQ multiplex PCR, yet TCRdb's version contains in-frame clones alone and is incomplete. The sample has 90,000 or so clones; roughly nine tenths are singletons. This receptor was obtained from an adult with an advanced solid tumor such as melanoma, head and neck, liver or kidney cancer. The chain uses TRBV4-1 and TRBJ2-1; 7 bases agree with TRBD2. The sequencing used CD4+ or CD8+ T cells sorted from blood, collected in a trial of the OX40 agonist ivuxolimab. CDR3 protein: CASSQEGAGVLNEQFF. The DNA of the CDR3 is TGCGCCAGCAGCCAAGAAGGTGCGGGAGTATTAAATGAGCAGTTCTTC.